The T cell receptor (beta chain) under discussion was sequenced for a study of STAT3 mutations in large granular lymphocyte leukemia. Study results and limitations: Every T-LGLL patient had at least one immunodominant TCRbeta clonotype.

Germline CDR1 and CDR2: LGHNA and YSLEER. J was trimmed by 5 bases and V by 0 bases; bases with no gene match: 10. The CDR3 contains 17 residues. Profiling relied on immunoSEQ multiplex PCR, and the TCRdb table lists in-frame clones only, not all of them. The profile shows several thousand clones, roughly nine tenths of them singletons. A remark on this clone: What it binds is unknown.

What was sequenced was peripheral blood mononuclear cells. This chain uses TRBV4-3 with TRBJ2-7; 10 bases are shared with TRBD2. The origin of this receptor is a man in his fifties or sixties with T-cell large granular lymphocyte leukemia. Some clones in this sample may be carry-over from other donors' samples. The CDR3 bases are TGCGCCAGCAGCCAAGATAGTTCAGCGGGAGGGCCCCACGAGCAGTACTTC. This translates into CASSQDSSAGGPHEQYF.